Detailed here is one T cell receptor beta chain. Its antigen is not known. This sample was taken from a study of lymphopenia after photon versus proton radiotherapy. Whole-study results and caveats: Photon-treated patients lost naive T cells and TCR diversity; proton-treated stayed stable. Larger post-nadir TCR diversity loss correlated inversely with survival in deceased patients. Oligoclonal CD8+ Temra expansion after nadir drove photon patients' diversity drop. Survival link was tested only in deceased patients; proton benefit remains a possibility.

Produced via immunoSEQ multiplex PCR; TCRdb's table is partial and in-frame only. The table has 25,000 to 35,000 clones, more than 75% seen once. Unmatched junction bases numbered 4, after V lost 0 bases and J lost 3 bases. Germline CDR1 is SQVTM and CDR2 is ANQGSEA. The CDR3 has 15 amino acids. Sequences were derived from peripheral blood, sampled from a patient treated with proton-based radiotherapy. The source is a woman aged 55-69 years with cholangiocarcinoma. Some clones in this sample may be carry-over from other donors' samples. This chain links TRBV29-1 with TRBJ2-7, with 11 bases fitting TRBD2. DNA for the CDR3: TGCAGCGTTGAAGATGCCCTAGCGGGGGGCTACGAGCAGTACTTC. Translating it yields CSVEDALAGGYEQYF.